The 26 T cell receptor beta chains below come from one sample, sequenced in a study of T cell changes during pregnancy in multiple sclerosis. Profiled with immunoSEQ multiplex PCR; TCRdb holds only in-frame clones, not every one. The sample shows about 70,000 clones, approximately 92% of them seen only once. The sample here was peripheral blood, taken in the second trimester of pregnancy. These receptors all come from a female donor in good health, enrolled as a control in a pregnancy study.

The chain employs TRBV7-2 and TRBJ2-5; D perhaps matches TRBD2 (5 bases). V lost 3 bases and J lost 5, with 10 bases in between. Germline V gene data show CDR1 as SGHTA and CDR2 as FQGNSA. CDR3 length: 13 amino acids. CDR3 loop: CASSFRGRETQYF. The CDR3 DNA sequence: TGTGCCAGCAGCTTCCGGGGTAGGGAGACCCAGTACTTC.

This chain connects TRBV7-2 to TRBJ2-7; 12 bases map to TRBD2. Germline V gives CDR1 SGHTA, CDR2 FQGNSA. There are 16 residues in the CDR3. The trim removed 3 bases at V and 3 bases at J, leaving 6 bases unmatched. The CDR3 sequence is CASSFAPGLAGYEQYF. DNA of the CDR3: TGTGCCAGCAGCTTTGCCCCGGGACTAGCGGGCTACGAGCAGTACTTC.

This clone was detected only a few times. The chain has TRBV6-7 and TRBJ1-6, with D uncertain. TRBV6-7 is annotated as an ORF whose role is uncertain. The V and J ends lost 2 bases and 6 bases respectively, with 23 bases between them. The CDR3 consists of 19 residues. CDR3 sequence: CASSYPTEITSLINSPLHF. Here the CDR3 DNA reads TGTGCCAGCAGTTACCCAACAGAGATTACGTCACTGATTAATTCACCCCTCCACTTT.

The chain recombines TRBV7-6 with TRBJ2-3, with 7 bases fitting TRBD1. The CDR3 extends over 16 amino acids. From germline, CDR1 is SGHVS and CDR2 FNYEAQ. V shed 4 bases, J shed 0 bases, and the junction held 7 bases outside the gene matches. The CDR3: CASSSSTGSSTDTQYF. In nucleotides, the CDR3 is TGTGCCAGCAGCTCGTCGACAGGGAGTAGCACAGATACGCAGTATTTT.

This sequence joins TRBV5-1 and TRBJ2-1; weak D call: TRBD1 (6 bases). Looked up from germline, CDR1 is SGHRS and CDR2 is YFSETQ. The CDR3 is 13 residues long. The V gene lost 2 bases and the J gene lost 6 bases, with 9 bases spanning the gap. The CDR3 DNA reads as TGCGCCAGCAGCTTCCGGGACACCAATGAGCAGTTCTTC. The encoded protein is CASSFRDTNEQFF.

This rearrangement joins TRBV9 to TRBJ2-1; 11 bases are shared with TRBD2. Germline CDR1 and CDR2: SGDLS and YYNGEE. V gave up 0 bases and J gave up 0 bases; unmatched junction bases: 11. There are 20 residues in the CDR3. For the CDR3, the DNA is TGTGCCAGCAGCGTAGGGGGAGGGGCTAGCGGGGGGCACTCCTACAATGAGCAGTTCTTC. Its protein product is CASSVGGGASGGHSYNEQFF.

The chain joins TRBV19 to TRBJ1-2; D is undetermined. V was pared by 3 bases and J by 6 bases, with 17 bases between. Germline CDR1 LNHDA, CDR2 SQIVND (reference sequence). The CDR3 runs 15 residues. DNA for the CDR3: TGTGCCAGTAGTATCGCAGGCCAGGTGATCAATGGCTACACCTTC. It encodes CASSIAGQVINGYTF. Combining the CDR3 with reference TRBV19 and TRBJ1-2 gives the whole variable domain DGGITQSPKYLFRKEGQNVTLSCEQNLNHDAMYWYRQDPGQGLRLIYYSQIVNDFQKGDIAEGYSVSREKKESFPLTVTSAQKNPTAFYLCASSIAGQVINGYTFGSGTRLTVV.

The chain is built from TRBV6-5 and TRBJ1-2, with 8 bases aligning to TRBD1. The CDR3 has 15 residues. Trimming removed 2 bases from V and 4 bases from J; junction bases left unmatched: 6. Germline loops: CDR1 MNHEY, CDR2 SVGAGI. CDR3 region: CASSYGFTGGYGYTF. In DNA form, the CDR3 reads TGTGCCAGCAGTTACGGATTCACAGGGGGCTATGGCTACACCTTC.

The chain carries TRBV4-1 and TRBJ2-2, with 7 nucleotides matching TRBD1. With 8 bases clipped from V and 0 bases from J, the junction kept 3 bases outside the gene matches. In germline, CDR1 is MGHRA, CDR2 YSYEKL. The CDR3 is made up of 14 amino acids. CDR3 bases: TGCGCCAGCTCCGGACAGGCGAACACCGGGGAGCTGTTTTTT. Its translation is CASSGQANTGELFF.

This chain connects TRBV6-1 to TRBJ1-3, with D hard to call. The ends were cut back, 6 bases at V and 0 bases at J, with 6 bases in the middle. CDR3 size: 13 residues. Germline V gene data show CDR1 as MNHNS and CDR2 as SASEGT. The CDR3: CASRTSSGNTIYF. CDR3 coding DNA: TGTGCCAGCAGAACAAGCTCTGGAAACACCATATATTTT.

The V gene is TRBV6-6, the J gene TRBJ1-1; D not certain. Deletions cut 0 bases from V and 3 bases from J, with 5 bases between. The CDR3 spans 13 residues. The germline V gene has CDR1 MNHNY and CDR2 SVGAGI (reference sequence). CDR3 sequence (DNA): TGTGCCAGCAGTTACTCGGAGCACACTGAAGCTTTCTTT. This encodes CASSYSEHTEAFF.

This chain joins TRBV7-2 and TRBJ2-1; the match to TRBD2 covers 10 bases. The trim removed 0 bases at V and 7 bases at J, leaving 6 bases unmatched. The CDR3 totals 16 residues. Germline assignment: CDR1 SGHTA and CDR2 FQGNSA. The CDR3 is CASSLAPSGGMNEQFF. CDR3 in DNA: TGTGCCAGCAGCTTAGCCCCTAGCGGGGGTATGAATGAGCAGTTCTTC.

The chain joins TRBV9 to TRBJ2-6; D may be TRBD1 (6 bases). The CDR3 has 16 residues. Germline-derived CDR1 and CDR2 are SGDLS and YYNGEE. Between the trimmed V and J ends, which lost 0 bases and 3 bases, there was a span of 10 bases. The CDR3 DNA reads TGTGCCAGCAGCGTAGGAGGGGGACGTGGGGCCAACGTCCTGACTTTC. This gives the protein CASSVGGGRGANVLTF. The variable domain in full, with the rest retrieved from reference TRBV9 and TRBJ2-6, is DSGVTQTPKHLITATGQRVTLRCSPRSGDLSVYWYQQSLDQGLQFLIQYYNGEERAKGNILERFSAQQFPDLHSELNLSSLELGDSALYFCASSVGGGRGANVLTFGAGSRLTVL.

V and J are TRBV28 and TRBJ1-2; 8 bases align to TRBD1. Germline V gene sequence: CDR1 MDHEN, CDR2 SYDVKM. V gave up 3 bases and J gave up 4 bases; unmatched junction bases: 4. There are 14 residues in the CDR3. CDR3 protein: CASSFWTGTYGYTF. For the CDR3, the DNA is TGTGCCAGCAGTTTCTGGACAGGGACCTATGGCTACACCTTC.

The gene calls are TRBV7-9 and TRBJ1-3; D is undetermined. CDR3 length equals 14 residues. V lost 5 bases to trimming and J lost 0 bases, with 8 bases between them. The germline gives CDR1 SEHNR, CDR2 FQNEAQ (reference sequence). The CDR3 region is CASSAGNSGNTIYF. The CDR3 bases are TGTGCCAGCAGCGCCGGGAACTCTGGAAACACCATATATTTT.

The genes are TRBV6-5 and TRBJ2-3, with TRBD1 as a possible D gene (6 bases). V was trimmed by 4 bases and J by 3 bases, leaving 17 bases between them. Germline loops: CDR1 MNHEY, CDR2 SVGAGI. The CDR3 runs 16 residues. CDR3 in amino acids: CASSSLNTGSTDTQYF. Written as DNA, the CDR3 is TGTGCCAGCAGTTCCCTAAATACAGGGAGTACAGATACGCAGTATTTT.

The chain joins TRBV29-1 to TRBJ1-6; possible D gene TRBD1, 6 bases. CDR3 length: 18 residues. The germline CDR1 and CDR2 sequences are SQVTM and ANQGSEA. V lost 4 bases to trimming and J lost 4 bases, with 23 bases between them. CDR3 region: CSVGDIGPITNYNSPLHF. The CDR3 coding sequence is TGCAGCGTTGGGGACATAGGCCCTATTACGAATTATAATTCACCCCTCCACTTT.

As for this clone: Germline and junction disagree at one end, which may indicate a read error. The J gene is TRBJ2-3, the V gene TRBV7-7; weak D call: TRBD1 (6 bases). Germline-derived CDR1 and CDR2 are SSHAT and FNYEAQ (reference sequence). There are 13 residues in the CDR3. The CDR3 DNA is TGTGCTAGCAGTCCTACAGGGTTAGATACGCAGTATTTT. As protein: CASSPTGLDTQYF.

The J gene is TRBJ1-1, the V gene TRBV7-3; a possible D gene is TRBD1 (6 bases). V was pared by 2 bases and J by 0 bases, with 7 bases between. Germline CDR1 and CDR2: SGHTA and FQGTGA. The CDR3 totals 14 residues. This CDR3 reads CASSLGQLNTEAFF. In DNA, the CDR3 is TGTGCCAGCAGCTTAGGACAGCTGAACACTGAAGCTTTCTTT.

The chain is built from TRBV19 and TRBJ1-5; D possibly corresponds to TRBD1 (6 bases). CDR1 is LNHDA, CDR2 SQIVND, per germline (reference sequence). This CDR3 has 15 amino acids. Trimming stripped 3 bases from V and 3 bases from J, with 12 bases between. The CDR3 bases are TGTGCCAGTAGTATGAGTCGGGACACCAATCAGCCCCAGCATTTT. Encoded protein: CASSMSRDTNQPQHF.

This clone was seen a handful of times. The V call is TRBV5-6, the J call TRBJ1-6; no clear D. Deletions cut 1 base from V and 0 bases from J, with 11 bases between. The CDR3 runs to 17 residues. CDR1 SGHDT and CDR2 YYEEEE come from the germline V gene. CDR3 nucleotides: TGTGCCAGCAGCTTGTCAACCGTGAGCTCCTATAATTCACCCCTCCACTTT. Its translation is CASSLSTVSSYNSPLHF.

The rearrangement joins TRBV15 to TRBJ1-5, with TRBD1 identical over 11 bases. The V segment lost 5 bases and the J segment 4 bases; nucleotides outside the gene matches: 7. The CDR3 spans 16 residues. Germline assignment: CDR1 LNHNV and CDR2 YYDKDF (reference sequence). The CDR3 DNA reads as TGTGCCACCAGCGCCTCCGGGACAGGGGGGAATCAGCCCCAGCATTTT. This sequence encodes CATSASGTGGNQPQHF.

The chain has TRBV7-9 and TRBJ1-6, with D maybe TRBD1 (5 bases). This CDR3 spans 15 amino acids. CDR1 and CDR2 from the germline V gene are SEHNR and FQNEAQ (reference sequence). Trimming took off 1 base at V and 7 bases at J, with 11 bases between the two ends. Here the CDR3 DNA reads TGTGCCAGCAGCTTAGGTCGCCAGGGAAATTCACCCCTCCACTTT. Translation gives CASSLGRQGNSPLHF. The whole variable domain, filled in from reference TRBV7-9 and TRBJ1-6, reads DTGVSQNPRHKITKRGQNVTFRCDPISEHNRLYWYRQTLGQGPEFLTYFQNEAQLEKSRLLSDRFSAERPKGSFSTLEIQRTEQGDSAMYLCASSLGRQGNSPLHFGNGTRLTVT.

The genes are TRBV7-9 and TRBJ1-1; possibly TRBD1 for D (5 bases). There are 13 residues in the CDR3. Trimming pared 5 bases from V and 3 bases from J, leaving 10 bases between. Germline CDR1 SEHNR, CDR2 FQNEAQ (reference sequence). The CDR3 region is CASSAGGDTEAFF. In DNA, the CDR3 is TGTGCCAGCAGCGCGGGGGGGGACACTGAAGCTTTCTTT. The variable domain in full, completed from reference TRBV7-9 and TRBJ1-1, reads DTGVSQNPRHKITKRGQNVTFRCDPISEHNRLYWYRQTLGQGPEFLTYFQNEAQLEKSRLLSDRFSAERPKGSFSTLEIQRTEQGDSAMYLCASSAGGDTEAFFGQGTRLTVV.

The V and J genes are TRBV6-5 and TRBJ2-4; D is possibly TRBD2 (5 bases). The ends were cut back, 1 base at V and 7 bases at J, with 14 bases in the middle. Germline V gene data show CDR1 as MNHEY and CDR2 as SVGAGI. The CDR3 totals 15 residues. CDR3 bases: TGTGCCAGCAGTTACTTGGCGGGCGGTGCGAACATTCAGTACTTC. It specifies CASSYLAGGANIQYF.

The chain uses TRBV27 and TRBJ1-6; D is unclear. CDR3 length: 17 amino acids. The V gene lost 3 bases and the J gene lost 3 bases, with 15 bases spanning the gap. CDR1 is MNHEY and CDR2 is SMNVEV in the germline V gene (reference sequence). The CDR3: CASSLSPLDHYNSPLHF. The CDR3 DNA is TGTGCCAGCAGTTTGTCCCCCCTAGACCACTATAATTCACCCCTCCACTTT.